These 2 T cell receptor beta chains were all obtained from the same sample, sequenced in a study of T cell responses to AZD1222 COVID-19 vaccine. Profiled with immunoSEQ multiplex PCR; TCRdb holds only in-frame clones, not every one. The sample consists of some 150,000 clones, approximately 90% of them appearing once. The specimen was peripheral blood, collected 28 days after the second AZD1222 dose. The receptors come from an adult who received the AZD1222 COVID-19 vaccine.

The chain combines TRBV19 with TRBJ2-1; maybe TRBD1 (5 bases). Trimming took off 1 base at V and 4 bases at J, with 8 bases between the two ends. Germline V lookup: CDR1 LNHDA, CDR2 SQIVND (reference sequence). The CDR3 length is 14 residues. In DNA form, the CDR3 reads TGTGCCAGTAGTATAGCTGGGGCTTACAATGAGCAGTTCTTC. Translated: CASSIAGAYNEQFF.

The chain uses TRBV6-5 and TRBJ1-2, with TRBD1 identical over 9 bases. This CDR3 has 16 residues. The V gene end was trimmed by 4 bases and the J gene end by 5 bases; junction bases not matched to a gene: 11. Germline CDR1 reads MNHEY; CDR2 reads SVGAGI. The CDR3 loop reads CASSSQATGGRYGYTF. The CDR3 nucleotides are TGTGCCAGCAGTTCCCAGGCGACAGGGGGACGGTATGGCTACACCTTC.